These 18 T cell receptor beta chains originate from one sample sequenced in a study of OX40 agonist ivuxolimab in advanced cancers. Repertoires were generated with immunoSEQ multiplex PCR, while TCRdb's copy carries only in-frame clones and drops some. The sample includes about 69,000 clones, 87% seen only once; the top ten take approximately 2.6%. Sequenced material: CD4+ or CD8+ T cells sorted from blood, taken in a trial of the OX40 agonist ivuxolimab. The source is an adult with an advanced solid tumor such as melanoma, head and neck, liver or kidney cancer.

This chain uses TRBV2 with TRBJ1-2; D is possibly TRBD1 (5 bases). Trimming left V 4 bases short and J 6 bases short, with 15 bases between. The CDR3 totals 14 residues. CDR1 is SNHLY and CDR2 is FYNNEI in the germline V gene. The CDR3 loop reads CASSASGSKDGYTF. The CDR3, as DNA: TGTGCCAGCAGTGCATCAGGGAGCAAAGATGGCTACACCTTC.

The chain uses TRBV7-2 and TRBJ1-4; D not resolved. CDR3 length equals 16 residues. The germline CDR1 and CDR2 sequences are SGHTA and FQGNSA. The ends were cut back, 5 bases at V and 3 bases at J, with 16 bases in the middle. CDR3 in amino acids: CASSQDRASANEKLFF. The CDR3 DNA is TGTGCCAGCAGCCAAGATCGGGCTAGCGCTAATGAAAAACTGTTTTTT.

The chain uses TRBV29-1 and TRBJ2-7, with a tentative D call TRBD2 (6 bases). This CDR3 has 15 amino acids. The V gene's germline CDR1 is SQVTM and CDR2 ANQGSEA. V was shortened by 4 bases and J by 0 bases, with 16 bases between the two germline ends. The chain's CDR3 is CSVVGGRSSSYEQYF. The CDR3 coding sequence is TGCAGCGTTGTGGGGGGACGGTCGAGCTCCTACGAGCAGTACTTC.

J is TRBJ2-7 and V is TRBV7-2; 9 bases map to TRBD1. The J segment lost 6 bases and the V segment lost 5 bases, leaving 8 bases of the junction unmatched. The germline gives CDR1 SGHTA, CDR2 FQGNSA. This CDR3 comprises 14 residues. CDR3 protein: CASSPPGQGTEQYF. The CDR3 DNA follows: TGTGCCAGCAGCCCCCCGGGACAGGGAACCGAGCAGTACTTC.

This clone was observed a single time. The DNA for the CDR3 is TGCGCCAGCGGCCCGACCGCCCGAGACAACTATGGCTACACCTTC. Amino acids: CASGPTARDNYGYTF. The rearrangement joins TRBV4-1 to TRBJ1-2; the D is unclear. Trimming took 8 bases from V and 2 from J, leaving 18 bases between them. The CDR3 is made up of 15 amino acids. In germline, CDR1 is MGHRA, CDR2 YSYEKL.

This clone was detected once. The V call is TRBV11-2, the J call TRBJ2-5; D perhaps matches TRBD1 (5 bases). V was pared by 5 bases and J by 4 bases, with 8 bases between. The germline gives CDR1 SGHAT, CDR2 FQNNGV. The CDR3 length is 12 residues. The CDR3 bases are TGTGCCAGCAGCCAGGGCGGAGAGACCCAGTACTTC. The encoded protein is CASSQGGETQYF.

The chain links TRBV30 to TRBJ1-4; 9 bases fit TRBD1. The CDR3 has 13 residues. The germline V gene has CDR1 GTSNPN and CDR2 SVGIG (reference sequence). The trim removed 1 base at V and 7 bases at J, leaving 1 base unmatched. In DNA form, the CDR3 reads TGTGCCTGGAGTGGACAGGGGGGTGAAAAACTGTTTTTT. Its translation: CAWSGQGGEKLFF. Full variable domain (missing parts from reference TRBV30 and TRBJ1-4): SQTIHQWPATLVQPVGSPLSLECTVEGTSNPNLYWYRQAAGRGLQLLFYSVGIGQISSEVPQNLSASRPQDRQFILSSKKLLLSDSGFYLCAWSGQGGEKLFFGSGTQLSVL.

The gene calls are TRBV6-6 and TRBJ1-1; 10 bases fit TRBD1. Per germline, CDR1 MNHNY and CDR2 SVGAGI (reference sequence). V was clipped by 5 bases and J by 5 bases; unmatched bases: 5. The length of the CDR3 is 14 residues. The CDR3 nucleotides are TGTGCCAGCAGTCGGCCGGGACAGGGGACTGAAGCTTTCTTT. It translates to CASSRPGQGTEAFF.

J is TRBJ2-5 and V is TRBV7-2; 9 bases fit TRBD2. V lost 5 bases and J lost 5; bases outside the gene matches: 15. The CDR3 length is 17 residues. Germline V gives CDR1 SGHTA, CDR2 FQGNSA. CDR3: CASSTRSAGGPRETQYF. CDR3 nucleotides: TGTGCCAGCAGCACCCGAAGCGCGGGGGGGCCCCGCGAGACCCAGTACTTC.

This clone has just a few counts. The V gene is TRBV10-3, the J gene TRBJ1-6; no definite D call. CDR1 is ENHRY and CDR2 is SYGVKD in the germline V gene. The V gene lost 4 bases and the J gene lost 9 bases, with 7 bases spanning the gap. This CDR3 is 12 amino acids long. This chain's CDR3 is CAISALGSPLHF. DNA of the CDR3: TGTGCCATCAGTGCTTTGGGTTCACCCCTCCACTTT.

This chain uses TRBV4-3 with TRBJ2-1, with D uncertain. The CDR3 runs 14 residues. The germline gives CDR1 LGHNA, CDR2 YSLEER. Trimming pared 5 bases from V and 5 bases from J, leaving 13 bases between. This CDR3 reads CASSTPGSNNEQFF. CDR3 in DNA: TGCGCCAGCAGCACTCCCGGGTCTAACAATGAGCAGTTCTTC.

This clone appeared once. CDR3 protein: CASSSIADTQYF. CDR3 nucleotide sequence: TGTGCCAGCAGTTCGATAGCAGATACGCAGTATTTT. This chain uses TRBV27 with TRBJ2-3; D gene ambiguous. The germline gives CDR1 MNHEY, CDR2 SMNVEV (reference sequence). CDR3 size: 12 residues. The ends were cut back, 4 bases at V and 4 bases at J, with 6 bases in the middle.

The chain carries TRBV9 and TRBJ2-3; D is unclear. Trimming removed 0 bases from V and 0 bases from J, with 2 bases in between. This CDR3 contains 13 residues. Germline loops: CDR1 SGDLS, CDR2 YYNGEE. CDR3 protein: CASSVGSTDTQYF. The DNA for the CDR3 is TGTGCCAGCAGCGTAGGAAGCACAGATACGCAGTATTTT.

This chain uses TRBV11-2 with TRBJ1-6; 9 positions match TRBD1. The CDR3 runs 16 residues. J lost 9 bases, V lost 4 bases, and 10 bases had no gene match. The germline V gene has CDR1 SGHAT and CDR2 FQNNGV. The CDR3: CASSSGQGSRGSPLHF. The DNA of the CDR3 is TGTGCCAGCAGCTCGGGACAGGGCTCTCGAGGTTCACCCCTCCACTTT.

CDR3 sequence: CASRPDQGGYGYTF. DNA for the CDR3: TGTGCCAGCAGACCGGACCAGGGTGGGTATGGCTACACCTTC. V usage is TRBV6-6 and J usage is TRBJ1-2, with D possibly being TRBD1 (5 bases). From germline, CDR1 is MNHNY and CDR2 SVGAGI (reference sequence). The CDR3 totals 14 residues. Trimming cost V 6 bases and J 5 bases, with 16 bases left between them.

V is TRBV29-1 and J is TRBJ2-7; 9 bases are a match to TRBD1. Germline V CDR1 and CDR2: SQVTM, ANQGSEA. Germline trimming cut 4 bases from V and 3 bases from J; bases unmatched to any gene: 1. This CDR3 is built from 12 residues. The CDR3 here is CSVGQGGYEQYF. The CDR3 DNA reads TGCAGCGTTGGACAGGGGGGCTACGAGCAGTACTTC.

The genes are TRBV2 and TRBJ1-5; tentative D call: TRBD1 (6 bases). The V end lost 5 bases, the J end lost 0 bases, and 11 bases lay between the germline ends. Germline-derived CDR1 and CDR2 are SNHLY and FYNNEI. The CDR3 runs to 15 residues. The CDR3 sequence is CASSPDRLSNQPQHF. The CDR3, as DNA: TGTGCCAGCAGTCCCGACAGGCTTAGCAATCAGCCCCAGCATTTT.

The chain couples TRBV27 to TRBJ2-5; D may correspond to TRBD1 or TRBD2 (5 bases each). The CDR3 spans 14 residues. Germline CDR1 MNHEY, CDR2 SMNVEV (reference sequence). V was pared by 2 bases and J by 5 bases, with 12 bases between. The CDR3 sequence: CASSLMGPWETQYF. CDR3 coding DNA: TGTGCCAGCAGTTTAATGGGACCGTGGGAGACCCAGTACTTC.